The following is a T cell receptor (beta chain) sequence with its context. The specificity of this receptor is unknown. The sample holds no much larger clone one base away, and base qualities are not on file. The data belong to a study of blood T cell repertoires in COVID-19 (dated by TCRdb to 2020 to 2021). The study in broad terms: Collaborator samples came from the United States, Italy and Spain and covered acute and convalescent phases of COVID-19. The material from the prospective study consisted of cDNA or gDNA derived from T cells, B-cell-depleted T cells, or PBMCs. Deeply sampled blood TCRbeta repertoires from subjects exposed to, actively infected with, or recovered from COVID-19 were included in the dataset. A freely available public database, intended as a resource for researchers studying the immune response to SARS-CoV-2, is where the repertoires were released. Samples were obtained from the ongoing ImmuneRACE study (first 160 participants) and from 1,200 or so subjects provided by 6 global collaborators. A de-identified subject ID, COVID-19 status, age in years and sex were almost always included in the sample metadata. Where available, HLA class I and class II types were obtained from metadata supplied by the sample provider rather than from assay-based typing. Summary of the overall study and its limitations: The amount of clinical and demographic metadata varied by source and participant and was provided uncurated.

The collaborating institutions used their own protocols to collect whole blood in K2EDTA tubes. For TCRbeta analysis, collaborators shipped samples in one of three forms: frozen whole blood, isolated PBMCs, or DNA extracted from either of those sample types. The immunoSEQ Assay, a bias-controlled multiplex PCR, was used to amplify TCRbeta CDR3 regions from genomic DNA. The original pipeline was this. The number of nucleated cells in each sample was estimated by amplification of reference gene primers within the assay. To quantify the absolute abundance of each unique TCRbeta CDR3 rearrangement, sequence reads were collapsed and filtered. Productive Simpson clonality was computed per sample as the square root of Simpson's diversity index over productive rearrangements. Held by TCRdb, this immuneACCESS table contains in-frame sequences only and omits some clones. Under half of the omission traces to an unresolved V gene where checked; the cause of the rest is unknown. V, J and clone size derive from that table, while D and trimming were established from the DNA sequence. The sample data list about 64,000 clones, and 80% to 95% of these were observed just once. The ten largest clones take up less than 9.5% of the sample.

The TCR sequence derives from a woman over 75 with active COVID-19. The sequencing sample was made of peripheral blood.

The bases are TGTGCCAGCAATCTGGGGGGAAAGACTGAAGCTTTCTTT. Its protein product is CASNLGGKTEAFF. Recombination connected TRBV12-3 or TRBV12-4 to TRBJ1-1; the D segment could be TRBD1, given 5 matching bases. V and J lose 7 bases and 5 bases, and a span of 14 bases separates them. Inclusive of the bounding cysteine and phenylalanine, the CDR3 is 13 residues long. The retained sequence is limited to the CDR3, 39 bases, with the frame set at the first base.